A selection of T cell receptor beta chains follows, all from one sample in a study of blood T cell repertoires in COVID-19. This table comes from immunoSEQ multiplex PCR, and its TCRdb copy is limited to in-frame clones, with some not included. The profile shows tens of thousands of clones, about 86% of them singletons. Sequencing was done on a sample of peripheral blood. The origin of the receptors is an elderly woman with active or convalescent COVID-19. CDR3s include the opening cysteine and the closing phenylalanine or tryptophan. Fields, in order: D gene, V gene, clone size, J gene, CDR3 DNA, CDR3 protein. D genes are given only for firm matches. A row's size may be missing; if present it is once, few, many or a size class.

D: .
V: TRBV27
size: .
J: TRBJ2-2
DNA: TGTGCCAGCAGTTTATTTTTAGCGGCCGGGGAGCTGTTTTTT
CDR3: CASSLFLAAGELFF

D: .
V: TRBV11-2
size: few
J: TRBJ1-5
DNA: TGTGCCAGCAGCCCGGAGGCCGGGACATCTTATCAGCCCCAGCATTTT
CDR3: CASSPEAGTSYQPQHF

D: .
V: TRBV10-3
size: .
J: TRBJ2-1
DNA: TGTGCCATCAGTGAGTCGTTAGGAGGGCTTGAGCAGTTCTTC
CDR3: CAISESLGGLEQFF

D: .
V: TRBV19
size: few
J: TRBJ1-5
DNA: TGTGCCAGTAGTGACCCTAAACAGGGTAATCAGCCCCAGCATTTT
CDR3: CASSDPKQGNQPQHF

D: TRBD2
V: TRBV4-2
size: .
J: TRBJ2-3
DNA: TGTGCCAGCAGCCAAGGGTCGGGAGGGCCCGCGTCCCGCACAGATACGCAGTATTTT
CDR3: CASSQGSGGPASRTDTQYF

D: .
V: TRBV29-1
size: .
J: TRBJ2-7
DNA: TGCAGCGCCGAATGGGGCGCCGGGTACGAGCAGTACTTC
CDR3: CSAEWGAGYEQYF

D: .
V: TRBV10-2
size: .
J: TRBJ2-4
DNA: TGCGCCAGCAGTGAATTTCAGGGAAGGCGAGCCAAAAACATTCAGTACTTC
CDR3: CASSEFQGRRAKNIQYF

D: TRBD1
V: TRBV30
size: .
J: TRBJ1-3
DNA: TGTGCCTGGAATAGGTTCGGGACAGGGAACGGAAACACCATATATTTT
CDR3: CAWNRFGTGNGNTIYF

D: TRBD2
V: TRBV4-2
size: .
J: TRBJ2-2
DNA: TGTGCCAGCAGCCAAGTTATGTGGCGGGGATCGGGGGGCACCGGGGAGCTGTTTTTT
CDR3: CASSQVMWRGSGGTGELFF

D: .
V: TRBV4-2
size: once
J: TRBJ2-2
DNA: TGTGCCAGCAGCCAAGCCGCAGCGAACACCGGGGAGCTGTTTTTT
CDR3: CASSQAAANTGELFF

D: .
V: TRBV4-3
size: once
J: TRBJ2-7
DNA: TGCGCCAGCAGCCAAGATCTTGGGCCACAGGGTAGGGCGTACTTC
CDR3: CASSQDLGPQGRAYF

D: .
V: TRBV11-2
size: .
J: TRBJ1-2
DNA: TGTGCCAGCAGCTTAGGGACAGTCACTGGCTACACCTTC
CDR3: CASSLGTVTGYTF

D: .
V: TRBV3-1/TRBV3-2
size: .
J: TRBJ2-7
DNA: TGTGCCAGCAGCCAGGGCGGACCCATTAAGGGGCGCGAGCAGTACTTC
CDR3: CASSQGGPIKGREQYF

D: TRBD2
V: TRBV20-1
size: .
J: TRBJ2-7
DNA: TGCAGTGCTAGTTCGGGACTAGGCTCCTACGAGCAGTACTTC
CDR3: CSASSGLGSYEQYF

D: .
V: TRBV30
size: few
J: TRBJ2-5
DNA: TGTGCCTGGAGTATTGTCGGAGAGACCCAGTACTTC
CDR3: CAWSIVGETQYF

D: .
V: TRBV4-2
size: .
J: TRBJ1-1
DNA: TGTGCCAGCAGCCAAGACCCAGGGGACGGTACTGAAGCTTTCTTT
CDR3: CASSQDPGDGTEAFF

D: TRBD2
V: TRBV7-8
size: .
J: TRBJ2-2
DNA: TGTGCCAGCAGCCTAAGCGGGACGAACACCGGGGAGCTGTTTTTT
CDR3: CASSLSGTNTGELFF

D: TRBD1
V: TRBV6-6
size: .
J: TRBJ1-4
DNA: TGTGCCAGCAGTAACAGACAGGGAAATGAAAAACTGTTTTTT
CDR3: CASSNRQGNEKLFF

D: .
V: TRBV15
size: .
J: TRBJ1-3
DNA: TGTGCCACCAGCAGAGATCCGTCCGGAAACACCATATATTTT
CDR3: CATSRDPSGNTIYF

D: .
V: TRBV28
size: few
J: TRBJ1-3
DNA: TGTGCCAGCAGTTTTGAGGTCAGGGCCTCTGGAAACACCATATATTTT
CDR3: CASSFEVRASGNTIYF

D: .
V: TRBV28
size: .
J: TRBJ1-2
DNA: TGTGCCAGCAGCCGACAGACTAACTATGGCTACACCTTC
CDR3: CASSRQTNYGYTF

D: TRBD1
V: TRBV28
size: .
J: TRBJ2-5
DNA: TGTGCCAGCAGTTTCGGGGGACAGGGTTTTGAGACCCAGTACTTC
CDR3: CASSFGGQGFETQYF

D: .
V: TRBV29-1
size: .
J: TRBJ2-7
DNA: TGCAGCGTTGAGGGAGGGGGATCCTACGAGCAGTACTTC
CDR3: CSVEGGGSYEQYF

D: TRBD1
V: TRBV7-9
size: .
J: TRBJ2-7
DNA: TGTGCCAGCAGCCGCGGACAGGGGGCTAGCGAGCAGTACTTC
CDR3: CASSRGQGASEQYF

D: TRBD1
V: TRBV6-5
size: .
J: TRBJ2-7
DNA: TGTGCCAGCAGCCAGGGGCAGGGGGCCGTCGAGCAGTACTTC
CDR3: CASSQGQGAVEQYF

D: .
V: TRBV5-5
size: once
J: TRBJ1-6
DNA: TGTGCCAGCAGCTTGGTAGGGGATAATTCACCCCTCCACTTT
CDR3: CASSLVGDNSPLHF

D: TRBD1
V: TRBV7-2
size: .
J: TRBJ1-2
DNA: TGTGCCAGCAGCTCGAAAAGGACAGGGGATCTTGGCTACACCTTC
CDR3: CASSSKRTGDLGYTF

D: TRBD1
V: TRBV7-9
size: .
J: TRBJ1-3
DNA: TGTGCCAGCAGCCTCGACAGGGGAATGGAAAACACCATATATTTT
CDR3: CASSLDRGMENTIYF

D: .
V: TRBV6-6
size: .
J: TRBJ1-2
DNA: TGTGCCAGCGGGGCAGGGGACTATGGCTACACCTTC
CDR3: CASGAGDYGYTF

D: TRBD1
V: TRBV11-1
size: .
J: TRBJ1-6
DNA: TGTGCCAGCAGCAGACTGACAGGGAATTCACCCCTCCACTTT
CDR3: CASSRLTGNSPLHF

D: TRBD2
V: TRBV10-2
size: once
J: TRBJ2-7
DNA: TGCGCCAGCAGTGAAAATATAGCGGGATCAAACGAGCAGTACTTC
CDR3: CASSENIAGSNEQYF

D: TRBD2
V: TRBV28
size: .
J: TRBJ2-1
DNA: TGTGCCAGCAGTTTGGGCGGGAGCCCTCACAATGAGCAGTTCTTC
CDR3: CASSLGGSPHNEQFF

D: TRBD2
V: TRBV30
size: .
J: TRBJ2-7
DNA: TGTGCCTGGAGTGCAGGGACTAACCCATACGAGCAGTACTTC
CDR3: CAWSAGTNPYEQYF

D: TRBD1
V: TRBV7-3
size: .
J: TRBJ2-5
DNA: TGTGCCAGCAGCCGCACCGGACAGGGAAATCAAGAGACCCAGTACTTC
CDR3: CASSRTGQGNQETQYF

D: TRBD2
V: TRBV28
size: .
J: TRBJ2-1
DNA: TGTGCCAGCAGCCTCGGACTAGCGGGAGGGAATGAGCAGTTCTTC
CDR3: CASSLGLAGGNEQFF

D: .
V: TRBV2
size: .
J: TRBJ1-2
DNA: TGTGCCAGCAGTCGGGAGGAAAACTATGGCTACACCTTC
CDR3: CASSREENYGYTF

D: .
V: TRBV6-4
size: .
J: TRBJ2-1
DNA: TGTGCCAGCAGCGAGGACACCCGCAGGGAGCAGTTCTTC
CDR3: CASSEDTRREQFF

D: .
V: TRBV5-1
size: .
J: TRBJ2-2
DNA: TGCGCCAGCAGCGCGGTCGGGTCCGGGGAGCTGTTTTTT
CDR3: CASSAVGSGELFF

D: TRBD1
V: TRBV27
size: .
J: TRBJ2-5
DNA: TGTGCCAGCAGTTTAGGGGCAGGGGGCATAGAGACCCAGTACTTC
CDR3: CASSLGAGGIETQYF

D: .
V: TRBV5-1
size: few
J: TRBJ2-7
DNA: TGCGCCAGCAGCTTGGCCGGAGCGAGCTCCTACGAGCAGTACTTC
CDR3: CASSLAGASSYEQYF

D: TRBD2
V: TRBV7-8
size: few
J: TRBJ2-1
DNA: TGTGCCAGCAGCTTATCTAGCGGGAGCCCTGAGCAGTTCTTC
CDR3: CASSLSSGSPEQFF

D: .
V: TRBV9
size: .
J: TRBJ2-1
DNA: TGTGCCAGCAGCCCGCTCCACGACTCGGATGAGCAGTTCTTC
CDR3: CASSPLHDSDEQFF

D: TRBD1
V: TRBV3-1/TRBV3-2
size: .
J: TRBJ2-7
DNA: TGTGCCAGCAGCCACCGGGACAGGGGGGGCGAGCAGTACTTC
CDR3: CASSHRDRGGEQYF

D: TRBD1
V: TRBV7-3
size: .
J: TRBJ2-1
DNA: TGTGCCAGCAGTACAGGGGTACACTTTGACGAGCAGTTCTTC
CDR3: CASSTGVHFDEQFF

D: TRBD1
V: TRBV14
size: .
J: TRBJ1-4
DNA: TGTGCCAGCAGCCAATATACCGGGACAGGGCATGAAAAACTGTTTTTT
CDR3: CASSQYTGTGHEKLFF

D: TRBD2
V: TRBV5-4
size: .
J: TRBJ2-2
DNA: TGTGCCAGCAGCTTGATTAGCGGGAGTTTAAAAACCGGGGAGCTGTTTTTT
CDR3: CASSLISGSLKTGELFF

D: TRBD1
V: TRBV27
size: .
J: TRBJ1-6
DNA: TGTGCCAGCAGGGACAGGGGAAACTCACCCCTCCACTTT
CDR3: CASRDRGNSPLHF

D: .
V: TRBV28
size: .
J: TRBJ2-5
DNA: TGTGCCAGCAGTTTAGGTCTAGCGAAGGAGGTTGGGGAGACCCAGTACTTC
CDR3: CASSLGLAKEVGETQYF

D: TRBD2
V: TRBV5-6
size: .
J: TRBJ2-1
DNA: TGTGCCAGCAGCTGGCGGACTAGCGGAGTGAGCTCCTACAATGAGCAGTTCTTC
CDR3: CASSWRTSGVSSYNEQFF

D: TRBD2
V: TRBV7-2
size: .
J: TRBJ2-1
DNA: TGTGCCAGCAGCTCTTCCCGACTAGCGGGAGTTAATGAGCAGTTCTTC
CDR3: CASSSSRLAGVNEQFF

D: .
V: TRBV29-1
size: .
J: TRBJ1-1
DNA: TGCAGCGTTGATATAGGGGCGGCTGAAGCTTTCTTT
CDR3: CSVDIGAAEAFF

D: .
V: TRBV7-2
size: .
J: TRBJ2-1
DNA: TGTGCCAGCAGCTTAGTTGGGGCTGAGCAGTTCTTC
CDR3: CASSLVGAEQFF

D: .
V: TRBV6-5
size: .
J: TRBJ1-3
DNA: TGTGCCAGCAGTTACTATAAAAGGGGTGCCGGAAACACCATATATTTT
CDR3: CASSYYKRGAGNTIYF

D: .
V: TRBV9
size: few
J: TRBJ1-4
DNA: TGTGCCAGCAGCGTAGGCCAGGGGAGTGAAAAACTGTTTTTT
CDR3: CASSVGQGSEKLFF

D: TRBD1
V: TRBV30
size: .
J: TRBJ2-7
DNA: TGTGCCTGGCACAGGGGTCCCTACGAGCAGTACTTC
CDR3: CAWHRGPYEQYF

D: TRBD2
V: TRBV6-2/TRBV6-3
size: .
J: TRBJ2-5
DNA: TGTGCCAGCAGCGGACTAGTTCAAGAGACCCAGTACTTC
CDR3: CASSGLVQETQYF

D: .
V: TRBV15
size: .
J: TRBJ2-2
DNA: TGTGCCACCAGCAGAGTAAAGAATAGCCGTGTCACCGGGGAGCTGTTTTTT
CDR3: CATSRVKNSRVTGELFF

D: .
V: TRBV5-1
size: .
J: TRBJ1-1
DNA: TGCGCCAGCAGCTTTGGCAGAAACACTGAAGCTTTCTTT
CDR3: CASSFGRNTEAFF